This T cell receptor beta chain appears in the sequencing data of a study of OX40 agonist ivuxolimab in advanced cancers. Study details: A partial response was reached by three patients: one with hepatocellular carcinoma and two with cutaneous melanoma. Study results and caveats: A proportion of nonresponders additionally exhibited low normalized T-cell clonal expansion.

The ends were cut back, 3 bases at V and 8 bases at J, with 11 bases in the middle. This CDR3 has 13 amino acids. Germline V gives CDR1 MDHEN, CDR2 SYDVKM. This clone came up a few times. The antigen remains unidentified. The investigators sampled blood at baseline, at cycle 4 day 1, and at cycle 7 day 1. Only in-frame clones appear in the TCRdb table, and some are missing; sequencing was by immunoSEQ multiplex PCR. The sample lists tens of thousands of clones; around 90% were seen once. This chain links TRBV28 with TRBJ2-1, with unresolved D. Source: CD4+ or CD8+ T cells sorted from blood, taken in a trial of the OX40 agonist ivuxolimab. The source of this sequence is an adult with an advanced solid tumor such as melanoma, head and neck, liver or kidney cancer. CDR3 DNA sequence: TGTGCCAGCAGTTTCGGGTTCGATGATGAGCAGTTCTTC. This gives the protein CASSFGFDDEQFF.